Below, one T cell receptor beta chain is given with its context. Which antigen it targets is not known. Base qualities are not recorded, but no much larger clone differs from it by a single base. In total, roughly 710 healthy bone marrow donors made up the cohort. At the time of sampling, all cohort members were nominally healthy, though unrecorded immune exposures were likely present. Of the 666 cohort members, just under 300 had a positive CMV serostatus and 350 to 450 had a negative one, while no CMV serostatus was recorded for the donor. Every donor gave a peripheral blood sample, and the peripheral blood mononuclear cells from that sample were used for TCR beta sequencing. The Qiagen DNeasy Blood Extraction Kit was used to extract genomic DNA from the blood cell samples. This entry is derived from a study of cytomegalovirus exposure and HLA in healthy donors (dated by TCRdb to 2015 to 2018). Regarding the research as a whole: According to an earlier analysis of several hundred of the donors, about 170 million T cells yielded 90 million to 130 million unique TCR beta sequences and approximately 300 Gb of sequence data. An early release that covered around 590 HLA-typed donors contained approximately 300 gigabases of sequencing data and tens of millions of unique TCR sequences. Of the 350 to 450 genotyped donors, approximately 82% fell in the genetic ancestry cluster associated with self-reported Caucasian donors. The study aimed to test whether signatures of past pathogen exposure could be identified by cataloging public T cell receptors. The T cell repertoires of some 700 subjects were profiled by immunosequencing and related to cytomegalovirus serostatus. Along with the roughly 700-subject first cohort, a separate validation cohort of 120 different subjects was used. To predict cytomegalovirus infection status, the study combined high-throughput TCR immunosequencing, statistical association of individual TCRs with disease status, and machine learning. To study patterns of TCR occurrence, a later analysis re-analyzed previously published TCR beta repertoires from under 750 donors and added high-resolution HLA genotyping. Rather than using new phenotypic data, the later analysis identified candidate immune exposures from TCR beta sequences and from how often those sequences occurred across donors. To decide whether each TCR beta V gene segment behaved as functional or pseudogenic, an earlier analysis of approximately 600 of the donors relied on high-throughput TCR beta sequencing. Alongside the repertoire data, information on donor age, sex, ethnicity and CMV serostatus was compiled. A later genetic analysis took genome-wide SNP genotypes for about 55% of the roughly 700 donors and used that subset as a discovery cohort. All discovery cohort repertoires had been generated on a single sequencing platform. HLA typing covered class I and class II loci at four-digit resolution. The number of typed donors differed by locus: roughly 629-640 for A, B, C, DRB1 and DQB1; approximately 520 for DQA1; 606 for DPA1; and some 450 for DPB1. Because of strong linkage in the cohort, roughly five DR-DQ haplotypes were treated as single units for association and clustering. Among 300 to 500 genotyped donors of the cohort, an average of about 220,000 unique TCR beta nucleotide sequences was sequenced per donor, of which approximately 19% were non-productive. Overall results and qualifications from the work: A later analysis found that TCR association rates varied across HLA loci, with DRB1 alleles showing the most associated TCRs and HLA-C alleles the fewest. The authors suggested that the approach could potentially be generalized to other disease states and immunological phenotypes. The study gave a list of 150 to 200 TCR beta chains associated with cytomegalovirus. A later genetic analysis reported fewer N-insertions in productive TCRs among donors in an Asian-associated ancestry cluster than the 666-donor mean. A later analysis found that most CMV-associated TCR beta chains appeared HLA-restricted, with HLA associations seemingly driven largely by CMV exposure. In both the original and validation cohorts, the classifier was reported to diagnose cytomegalovirus status with high specificity and sensitivity. Because HLA typing was unavailable for some donors at each locus, only the typed subset was used in association tests. Several of the top co-occurrence clusters appeared to be linked to parvovirus B19, influenza, CMV and Epstein-Barr virus, according to a later analysis. A group of highly shared sequence variants was considered likely to be a technical artifact of the sequencing pipeline. In vitro tests confirmed that a few of the cytomegalovirus-associated TCR beta chains recognize cytomegalovirus antigens. A further reported finding was that TCR beta sequences accurately predicted the HLA-A and HLA-B alleles for most subjects in the first cohort. Some IMGT-functional V segments, including TRBV6-2 and TRBV6-3, could not be distinguished by the 87-base-pair reads and were therefore excluded. In a later analysis, HLA-associated TCR beta chains were found to be more clonally expanded and to have lower generation probabilities than equally common non-associated chains. In an earlier analysis of over 550 of the donors, most TCR beta V segments were observed in productive rearrangements about 90% or about 30% of the time, broadly matching IMGT annotations. Because counts were too low, about 17 rarely observed V segments, including chromosome 9 orphons, were excluded from the earlier analysis of about 500 of the donors. While some public TCRs were present in many individuals, most TCR sequences turned up only very rarely across donors. Assigning TCR associations to individual alleles was difficult when HLA alleles, especially DR and DQ, strongly co-occurred. For the cohort, immune exposure information was limited to CMV serostatus. Only TCR beta chains were sequenced in this cohort, and the absence of alpha or paired-chain data limited detectable features. In a later analysis, 15,000 to 20,000 TCR beta sequences were associated with specific HLA alleles at a false discovery rate of 0.05. Sequencing depth was assumed to be roughly uniform across donors in the presence/absence analyses, though that assumption may not hold. Correlated functional status among segregating V segments might be attributable to linkage disequilibrium, but an unknown experimental factor could not be ruled out. A later genetic analysis associated a missense DCLRE1C variant with V-gene and J-gene trimming of TCR beta chains, and an independent cohort replicated the association.

The germline V gene (reference sequence) gives CDR1 as LNHDA and CDR2 as SQIVND. V is clipped by 6 bases and J by 6 bases, and the sequence between their germline boundaries is 8 bases long. The CDR3 covers 12 residues, taking in both the cysteine and the phenylalanine. The entry retains the CDR3 DNA only, 36 bases that are in frame from base 1. The library was prepared using the immunoSEQ multiplex PCR assay. For the multiplex PCR, a mixture combining 60 forward primers for TCR Vbeta segments and 13 reverse primers for TCR Jbeta segments was used. The CDR3 region of rearranged TCR beta genes was amplified from genomic DNA with a multiplex PCR assay. Amplified TCR beta libraries were sequenced as 87-base-pair reads on the Illumina HiSeq System. Per the authors' processing: A later analysis tallied tens of millions of unique TCR beta chains across the 666 repertoires, and 10 million to 11 million of those chains were shared by two or more donors. Raw reads were error-corrected and collapsed into unique sequences by a nearest-neighbor algorithm in which closely related sequences were merged to remove PCR and sequencing errors. Alignment of CDR3 sequences to IMGT reference sequences was used to assign V, D and J gene segments. Each retained sequence needed at least a six-nucleotide match to both a V gene segment and a J gene segment. A rearrangement counted as productive if the CDR3 had no stop codons and remained in frame with V and J, and every other rearrangement counted as non-productive. Following IMGT convention, CDR3 was defined as the stretch from the second conserved V-encoded cysteine up to the conserved J-encoded phenylalanine. In an earlier analysis of roughly 610 of the donors, sequences lacking an unambiguous match to a single V gene segment were excluded. An earlier analysis of under 750 of the donors called V segments functional above 56.7% productive rearrangements and segregating when the between-donor standard deviation exceeded 5%. A statistical classification framework was developed to diagnose cytomegalovirus status using the catalog of TCR beta chain sequences. V and J gene assignment, in a later analysis, came from comparing TCR nucleotide sequences with IMGT/GENE-DB human TR gene sequences. A later analysis assigned CDR3 sequences and most-parsimonious VDJ recombination scenarios with the TCRdist pipeline. In a later analysis, each TCR beta chain was defined by its CDR3 amino acid sequence together with its V-gene family, and reads lacking a unique V-gene family were excluded. A later analysis removed 592 highly shared, low-generation-probability nucleotide sequences to deal with suspected cross-contamination and a sequencing artifact. In a later analysis, a clonal expansion index for each public chain was calculated from normalized within-repertoire ranks of inferred template counts. A later analysis computed generation probabilities with a VDJ recombination model fitted to out-of-frame rearrangements, and checked the results against IGoR. A later analysis scored TCR-TCR, TCR-HLA and TCR-CMV co-occurrence with hypergeometric tests, applying a repertoire-size bias correction to TCR pairs. In a later analysis, false discovery rates were estimated by permuting HLA or CMV assignments 20 times. In a later analysis, co-occurring TCRs were grouped with DBSCAN, and TCRdist sequence similarity was added when clustering was performed within HLA-allele-positive subsets. Co-occurrence clustering excluded repertoires with fewer than 30,000 or more than 120,000 public chains, plus five with anomalous nucleotide sharing. Not all clones reach the TCRdb copy of this immuneACCESS table, which keeps in-frame sequences only. Checked studies attribute under half of the gap to unresolved V genes and leave the rest unexplained. The DNA was the basis for D and trimming; V, J and clone size are from that table. The sample table lists about 140,000 clones, around 63% of them with a count of one. In total, the top ten clones hold about 1.5% of the sample.

The sequenced sample consisted of PBMCs. The receptor was derived from a human donor in good health. The rearrangement joined TRBV19 to TRBJ2-2; there is no confident call for the D gene. The DNA sequence is given as TGTGCCAGTAGACCGGGTCCCGGGGAGCTGTTTTTT. This yields the protein CASRPGPGELFF.